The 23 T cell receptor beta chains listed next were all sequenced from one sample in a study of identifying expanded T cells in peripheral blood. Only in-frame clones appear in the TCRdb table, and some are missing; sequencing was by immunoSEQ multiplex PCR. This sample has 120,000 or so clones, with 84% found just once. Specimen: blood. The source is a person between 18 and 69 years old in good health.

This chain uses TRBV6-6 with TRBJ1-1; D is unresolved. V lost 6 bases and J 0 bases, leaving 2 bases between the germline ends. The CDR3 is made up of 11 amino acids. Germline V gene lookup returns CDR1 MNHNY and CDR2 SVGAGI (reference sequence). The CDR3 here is CASRVNTEAFF. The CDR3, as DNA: TGTGCCAGCAGGGTGAACACTGAAGCTTTCTTT.

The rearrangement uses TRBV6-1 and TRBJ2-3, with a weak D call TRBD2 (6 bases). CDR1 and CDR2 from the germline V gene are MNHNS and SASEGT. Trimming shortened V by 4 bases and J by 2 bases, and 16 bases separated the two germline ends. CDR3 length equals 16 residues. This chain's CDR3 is CASSAGTSSTTDTQYF. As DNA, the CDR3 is TGTGCCAGCAGTGCCGGGACTTCCTCCACCACAGATACGCAGTATTTT.

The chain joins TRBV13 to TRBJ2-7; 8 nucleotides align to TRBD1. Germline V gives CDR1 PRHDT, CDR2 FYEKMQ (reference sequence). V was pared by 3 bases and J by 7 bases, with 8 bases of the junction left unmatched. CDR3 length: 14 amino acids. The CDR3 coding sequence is TGTGCCAGCAGCTTCGACAGGGGAGTAACTGAGCAGTACTTC. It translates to CASSFDRGVTEQYF.

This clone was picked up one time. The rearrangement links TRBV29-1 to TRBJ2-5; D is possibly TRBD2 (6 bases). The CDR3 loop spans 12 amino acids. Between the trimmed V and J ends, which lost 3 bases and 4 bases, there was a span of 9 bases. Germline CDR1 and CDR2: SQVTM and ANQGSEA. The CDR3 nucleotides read TGCAGCGTTGAGGAGGGAATAGAGACCCAGTACTTC. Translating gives CSVEEGIETQYF.

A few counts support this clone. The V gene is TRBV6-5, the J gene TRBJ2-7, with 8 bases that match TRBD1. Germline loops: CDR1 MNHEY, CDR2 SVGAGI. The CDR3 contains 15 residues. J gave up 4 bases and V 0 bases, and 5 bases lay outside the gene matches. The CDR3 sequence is CASSYSSGGGYEQYF. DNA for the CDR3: TGTGCCAGCAGTTACTCGTCAGGGGGCGGTTACGAGCAGTACTTC.

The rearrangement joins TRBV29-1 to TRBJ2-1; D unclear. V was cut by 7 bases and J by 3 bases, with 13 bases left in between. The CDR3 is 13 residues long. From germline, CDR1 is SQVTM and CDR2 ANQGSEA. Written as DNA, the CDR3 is TGCAGCGGCACTCCGGACCACTACAATGAGCAGTTCTTC. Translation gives CSGTPDHYNEQFF.

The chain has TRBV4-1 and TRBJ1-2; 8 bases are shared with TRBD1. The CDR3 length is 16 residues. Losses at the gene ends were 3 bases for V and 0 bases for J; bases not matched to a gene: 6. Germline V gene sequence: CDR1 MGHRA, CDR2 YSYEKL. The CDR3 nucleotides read TGCGCCAGCAGCCAGGTTACAGGGGGAGCTAACTATGGCTACACCTTC. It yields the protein CASSQVTGGANYGYTF.

This CDR3 is CASSRGLYSNTGELFF. Here the CDR3 DNA reads TGTGCCAGCAGCCGCGGACTATATTCGAACACCGGGGAGCTGTTTTTT. The chain combines TRBV5-6 with TRBJ2-2; possible D gene TRBD2, 6 bases. Germline lookup yields CDR1 SGHDT and CDR2 YYEEEE. V lost 4 bases and J 0 bases, leaving 13 bases between the germline ends. CDR3 length: 16 amino acids.

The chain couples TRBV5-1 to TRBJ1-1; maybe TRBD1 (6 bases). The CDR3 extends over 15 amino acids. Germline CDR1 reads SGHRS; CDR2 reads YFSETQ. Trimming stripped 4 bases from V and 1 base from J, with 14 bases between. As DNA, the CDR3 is TGCGCCAGCAGCCCTAGAGAGGGGGGGAACACTGAAGCTTTCTTT. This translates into CASSPREGGNTEAFF.

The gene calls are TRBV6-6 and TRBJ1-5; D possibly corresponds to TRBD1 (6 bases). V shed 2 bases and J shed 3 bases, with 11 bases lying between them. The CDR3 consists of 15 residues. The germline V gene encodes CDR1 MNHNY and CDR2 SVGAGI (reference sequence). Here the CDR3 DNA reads TGTGCCAGCAGTTACGCGGACAGTTCCAATCAGCCCCAGCATTTT. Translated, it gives CASSYADSSNQPQHF.

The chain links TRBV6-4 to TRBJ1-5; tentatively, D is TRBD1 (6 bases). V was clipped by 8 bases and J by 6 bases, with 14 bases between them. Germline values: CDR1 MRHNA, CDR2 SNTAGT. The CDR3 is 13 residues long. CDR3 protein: CASGPQGSQPQHF. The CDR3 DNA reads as TGTGCCAGCGGGCCCCAGGGGAGTCAGCCCCAGCATTTT.

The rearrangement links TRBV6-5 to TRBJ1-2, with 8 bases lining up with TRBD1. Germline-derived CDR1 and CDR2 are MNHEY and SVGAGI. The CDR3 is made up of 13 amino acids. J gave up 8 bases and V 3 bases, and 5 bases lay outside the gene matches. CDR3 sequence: CASSYGTGEGYTF. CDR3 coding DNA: TGTGCCAGCAGTTATGGGACAGGCGAAGGCTACACCTTC.

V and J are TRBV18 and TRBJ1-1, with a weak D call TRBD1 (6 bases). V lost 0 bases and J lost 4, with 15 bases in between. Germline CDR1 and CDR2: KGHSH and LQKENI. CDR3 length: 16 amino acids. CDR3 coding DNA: TGTGCCAGCTCACCACCTCTAGGAGGGGGTGGCACTGAAGCTTTCTTT. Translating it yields CASSPPLGGGGTEAFF.

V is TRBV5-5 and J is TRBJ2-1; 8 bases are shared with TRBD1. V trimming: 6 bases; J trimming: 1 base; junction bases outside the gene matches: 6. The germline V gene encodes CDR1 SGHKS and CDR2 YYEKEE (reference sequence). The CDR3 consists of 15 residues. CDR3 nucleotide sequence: TGTGCCAGCACAGGGGGCGTTGGGTCCTACAATGAGCAGTTCTTC. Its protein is CASTGGVGSYNEQFF.

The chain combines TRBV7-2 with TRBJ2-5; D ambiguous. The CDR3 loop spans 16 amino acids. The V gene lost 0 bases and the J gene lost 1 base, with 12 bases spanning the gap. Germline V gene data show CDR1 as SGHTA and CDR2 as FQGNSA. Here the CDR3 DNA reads TGTGCCAGCAGCTTAGCGTCGACCATCTCCCAAGAGACCCAGTACTTC. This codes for CASSLASTISQETQYF.

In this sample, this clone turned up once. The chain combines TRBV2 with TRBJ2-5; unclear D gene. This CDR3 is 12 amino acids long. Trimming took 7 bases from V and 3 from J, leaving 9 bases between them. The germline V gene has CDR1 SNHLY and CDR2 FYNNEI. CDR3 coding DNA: TGTGCCAGCACCCCCCCGGAAGAGACCCAGTACTTC. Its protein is CASTPPEETQYF.

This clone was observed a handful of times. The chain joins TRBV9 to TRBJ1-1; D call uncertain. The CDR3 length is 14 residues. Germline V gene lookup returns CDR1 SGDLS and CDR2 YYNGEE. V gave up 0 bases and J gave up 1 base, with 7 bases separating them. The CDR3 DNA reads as TGTGCCAGCAGCGTAGGACCCGGGAACACTGAAGCTTTCTTT. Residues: CASSVGPGNTEAFF.

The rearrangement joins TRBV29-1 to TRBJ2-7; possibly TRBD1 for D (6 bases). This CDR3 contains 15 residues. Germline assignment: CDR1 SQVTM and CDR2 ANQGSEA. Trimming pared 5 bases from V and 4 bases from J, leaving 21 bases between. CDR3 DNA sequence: TGCAGCGTTTCACAAGGGGGAGCAGGGATGTACGAGCAGTACTTC. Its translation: CSVSQGGAGMYEQYF.

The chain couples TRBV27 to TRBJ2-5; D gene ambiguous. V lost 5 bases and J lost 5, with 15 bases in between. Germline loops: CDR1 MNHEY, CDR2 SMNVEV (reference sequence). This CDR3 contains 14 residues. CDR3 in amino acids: CASSVRRAAETQYF. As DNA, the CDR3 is TGTGCCAGCAGTGTCCGGAGAGCAGCGGAGACCCAGTACTTC.

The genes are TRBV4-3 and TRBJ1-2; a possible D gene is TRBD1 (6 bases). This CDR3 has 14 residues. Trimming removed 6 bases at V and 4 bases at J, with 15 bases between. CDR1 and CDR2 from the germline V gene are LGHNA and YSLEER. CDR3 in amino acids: CASRFYPGAYGYTF. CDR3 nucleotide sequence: TGCGCCAGCAGGTTTTATCCGGGGGCCTATGGCTACACCTTC.

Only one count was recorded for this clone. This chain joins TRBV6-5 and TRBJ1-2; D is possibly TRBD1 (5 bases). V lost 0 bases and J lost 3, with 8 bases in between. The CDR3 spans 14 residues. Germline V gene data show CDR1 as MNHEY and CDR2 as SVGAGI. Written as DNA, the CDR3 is TGTGCCAGCAGTTACTCCGCGGGGGACTATGGCTACACCTTC. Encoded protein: CASSYSAGDYGYTF.

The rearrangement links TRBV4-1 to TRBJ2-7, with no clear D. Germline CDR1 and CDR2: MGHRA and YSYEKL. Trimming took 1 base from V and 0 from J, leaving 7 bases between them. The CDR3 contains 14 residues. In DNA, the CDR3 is TGCGCCAGCAGCCAAGGTGACGCCTCCTACGAGCAGTACTTC. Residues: CASSQGDASYEQYF.

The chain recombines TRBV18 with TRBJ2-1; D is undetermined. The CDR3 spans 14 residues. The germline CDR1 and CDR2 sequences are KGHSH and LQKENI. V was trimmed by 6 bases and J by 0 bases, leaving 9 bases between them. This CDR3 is CASSPELSYNEQFF. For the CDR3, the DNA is TGTGCCAGCTCCCCCGAACTCTCCTACAATGAGCAGTTCTTC.